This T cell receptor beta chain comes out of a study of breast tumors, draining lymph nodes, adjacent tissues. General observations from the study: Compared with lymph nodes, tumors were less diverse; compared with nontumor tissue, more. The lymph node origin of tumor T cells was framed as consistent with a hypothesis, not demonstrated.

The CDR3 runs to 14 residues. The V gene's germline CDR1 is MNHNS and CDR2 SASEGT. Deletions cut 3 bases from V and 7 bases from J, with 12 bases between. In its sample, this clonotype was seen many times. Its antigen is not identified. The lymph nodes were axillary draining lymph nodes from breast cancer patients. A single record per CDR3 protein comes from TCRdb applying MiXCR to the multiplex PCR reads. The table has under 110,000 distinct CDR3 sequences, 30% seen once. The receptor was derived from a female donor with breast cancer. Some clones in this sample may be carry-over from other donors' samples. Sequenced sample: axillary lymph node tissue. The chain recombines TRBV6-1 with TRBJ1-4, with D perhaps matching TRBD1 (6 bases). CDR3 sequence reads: CASSEGGAGEKLFF. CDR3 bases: TGTGCCAGCAGTGAGGGGGGGGCCGGTGAAAAACTGTTTTTT.